This T cell receptor beta chain was sequenced during a study of T cell responses to AZD1222 COVID-19 vaccine. Whole-study results and caveats: Vaccine-related CD4 TCRs covered spike, predominating at 160-218 and 743-854. Females outnumbered males among donors, who were mostly white British; clonal diversity was possibly underestimated.

In regard to this clone: Its antigen is not identified.

This CDR3 region has 13 residues. Germline CDR1 is MNHNS and CDR2 is SASEGT. With 2 bases removed from V and 4 bases from J, the gap between germline ends came to 9 bases. Sequencing used immunoSEQ multiplex PCR; TCRdb keeps in-frame clones, though not all of them. The table records about 180,000 clones, 94% of them present only once. The sample in question was peripheral blood, obtained 28 days after the second AZD1222 dose. The rearrangement links TRBV6-1 to TRBJ2-7, with a possible D match to TRBD1 (5 bases). This TCR derives from an adult who received the AZD1222 COVID-19 vaccine. The CDR3 DNA follows: TGTGCCAGCAGTGAAAGGGGTGGATACGAGCAGTACTTC. This encodes CASSERGGYEQYF.